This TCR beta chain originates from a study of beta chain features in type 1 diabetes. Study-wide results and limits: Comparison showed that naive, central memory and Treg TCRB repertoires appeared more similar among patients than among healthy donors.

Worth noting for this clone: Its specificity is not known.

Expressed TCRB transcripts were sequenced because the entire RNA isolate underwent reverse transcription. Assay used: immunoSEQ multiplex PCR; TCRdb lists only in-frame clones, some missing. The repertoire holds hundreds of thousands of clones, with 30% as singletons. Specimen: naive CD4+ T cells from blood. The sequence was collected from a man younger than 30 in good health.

The CDR3 bases are TGCAGCGTGGGTGTTTCAGATACGCAGTATTTT. This translates into CSVGVSDTQYF. This chain joins TRBV29-1 and TRBJ2-3, with D hard to call. The CDR3 has 11 amino acids. V was pared by 6 bases and J by 4 bases, with 8 bases between. Germline loops: CDR1 SQVTM, CDR2 ANQGSEA.